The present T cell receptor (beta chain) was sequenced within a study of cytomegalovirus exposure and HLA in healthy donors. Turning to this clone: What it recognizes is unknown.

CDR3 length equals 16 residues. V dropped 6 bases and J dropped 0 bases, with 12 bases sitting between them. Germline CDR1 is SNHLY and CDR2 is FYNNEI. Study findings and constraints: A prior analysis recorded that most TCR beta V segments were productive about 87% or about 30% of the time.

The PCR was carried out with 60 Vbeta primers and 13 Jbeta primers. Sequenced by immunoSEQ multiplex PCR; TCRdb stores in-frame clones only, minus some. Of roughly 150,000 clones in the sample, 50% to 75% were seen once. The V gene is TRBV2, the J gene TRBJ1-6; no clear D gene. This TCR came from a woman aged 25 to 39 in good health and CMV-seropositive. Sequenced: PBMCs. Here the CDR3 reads CASRAGLSSYNSPLHF. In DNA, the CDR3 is TGTGCCAGCAGGGCGGGCCTTAGCTCCTATAATTCACCCCTCCACTTT.